The source of this T cell receptor beta chain is a study of OX40 agonist ivuxolimab in advanced cancers. Study-wide background: The dose-escalation group included hepatocellular carcinoma, melanoma, renal cell carcinoma and head and neck cancer.

This CDR3 has 15 amino acids. V lost 0 bases and J lost 2, with 10 bases in between. Germline values: CDR1 SGDLS, CDR2 YYNGEE. As to this clone: Its antigen remains unidentified.

The assay was immunoSEQ multiplex PCR, and TCRdb's table has in-frame clones only and misses some. The data show around 55,000 clones, roughly 87% seen once. General study results and limits: Which antigen the expanded peripheral T cells recognized is unknown.

With autoimmune disease history or systemic immunosuppression, patients were excluded. This chain connects TRBV9 to TRBJ2-3; a weak D match, TRBD2 (5 bases). The receptor was derived from an adult with an advanced solid tumor such as melanoma, head and neck, liver or kidney cancer. The source material was CD4+ or CD8+ T cells sorted from blood, sampled in a trial of the OX40 agonist ivuxolimab. CDR3 region: CASSVAGSPTDTQYF. The CDR3 DNA sequence: TGTGCCAGCAGCGTAGCGGGGTCCCCCACAGATACGCAGTATTTT.